This passage covers 15 T cell receptor beta chains from one sample sequenced in a study of blood T cell repertoires in COVID-19. TCRdb keeps only in-frame clones here, not all; method: immunoSEQ multiplex PCR. The sample consists of nearly 350,000 clones, roughly 90% of them appearing once. What was sequenced was PBMCs or T cells enriched from blood (not recorded which). These receptors came from a woman aged 25 to 39 who had recovered from COVID-19.

The genes are TRBV30 and TRBJ2-5; 7 bases are shared with TRBD2. V shed 5 bases, J shed 5 bases, and the junction held 5 bases outside the gene matches. Germline loops: CDR1 GTSNPN, CDR2 SVGIG (reference sequence). CDR3 length: 12 amino acids. The DNA of the CDR3 is TGTGCCTGGGACATGGGGGGGGAGACCCAGTACTTC. Protein product: CAWDMGGETQYF.

V usage is TRBV6-6 and J usage is TRBJ2-7, with D possibly being TRBD1 (6 bases). The CDR3 has 12 residues. V lost 6 bases and J 11 bases, leaving 17 bases between the germline ends. Germline V lookup: CDR1 MNHNY, CDR2 SVGAGI (reference sequence). The CDR3 bases are TGTGCCAGCAGCAACCAGGGGTCTGGGGAGTACTTC. It is translated as CASSNQGSGEYF.

The chain employs TRBV9 and TRBJ1-1; weak D call: TRBD1 (5 bases). The germline V gene encodes CDR1 SGDLS and CDR2 YYNGEE. V was trimmed by 0 bases and J by 0 bases, leaving 15 bases between them. The CDR3 contains 17 residues. The CDR3 is CASSVDRAGPLNTEAFF. The CDR3 region has the DNA TGTGCCAGCAGCGTAGATCGGGCAGGGCCCTTGAACACTGAAGCTTTCTTT.

The chain couples TRBV6-5 to TRBJ2-2; 9 bases line up with TRBD1. Germline CDR1 is MNHEY and CDR2 is SVGAGI. V lost 6 bases to trimming and J lost 4 bases; unmatched junction nucleotides: 6. The CDR3 extends over 15 amino acids. CDR3 protein: CASRNPGQGTGELFF. The CDR3 bases are TGTGCCAGCAGAAACCCGGGACAGGGCACCGGGGAGCTGTTTTTT.

The chain uses TRBV5-1 and TRBJ2-1, with 10 bases matching TRBD2. CDR1 is SGHRS, CDR2 YFSETQ, per germline. J gave up 7 bases and V 4 bases, and 8 bases lay outside the gene matches. The CDR3 is 15 residues long. The CDR3 is CASSLRPSGGNEQFF. CDR3 in DNA: TGCGCCAGCAGCCTGCGGCCTAGCGGGGGAAATGAGCAGTTCTTC.

This chain uses TRBV6-2 or TRBV6-3 with TRBJ1-2; TRBD1 matches at 10 bases. V gave up 6 bases and J gave up 5 bases; unmatched junction bases: 9. This CDR3 has 15 residues. CDR1 is MNHEY and CDR2 is SVGEGT in the germline V gene. The CDR3 here is CASRYRDRGPYGYTF. For the CDR3, the DNA is TGTGCCAGCAGATACCGGGACAGGGGCCCATATGGCTACACCTTC.

This chain connects TRBV5-1 to TRBJ2-2; D is unclear. Germline V gives CDR1 SGHRS, CDR2 YFSETQ. CDR3 length equals 15 residues. Trimming shortened V by 2 bases and J by 0 bases, and 8 bases separated the two germline ends. The CDR3 reads CASSFVQPNTGELFF. In DNA, the CDR3 is TGCGCCAGCAGCTTTGTACAGCCGAACACCGGGGAGCTGTTTTTT.

The genes are TRBV23-1 and TRBJ2-1; tentative D call: TRBD2 (5 bases). TRBV23-1 has ORF status, its function being uncertain. This CDR3 comprises 17 residues. V was clipped by 0 bases and J by 2 bases, with 14 bases between them. CDR3 bases: TGCGCCAGCAGTCAATCAAAAATGGGAGAGCCCTACAATGAGCAGTTCTTC. Amino acids: CASSQSKMGEPYNEQFF.

The chain joins TRBV2 to TRBJ1-6; 7 positions agree with TRBD1. This CDR3 comprises 14 residues. Germline values: CDR1 SNHLY, CDR2 FYNNEI. J lost 4 bases, V lost 6 bases, and 3 bases had no gene match. Here the CDR3 DNA reads TGTGCCAGCAGGGGGGGACAGTATAATTCACCCCTCCACTTT. Translating gives CASRGGQYNSPLHF.

The rearrangement uses TRBV6-4 and TRBJ1-4, with 10 bases lining up with TRBD1. V lost 0 bases, J lost 4 bases, and 8 bases stayed unmatched. CDR1 and CDR2 from the germline V gene are MRHNA and SNTAGT. The CDR3 is 18 residues long. CDR3 protein: CASSDSSRDRGFNEKLFF. CDR3 DNA: TGTGCCAGCAGTGACTCGAGTCGGGACAGGGGCTTTAATGAAAAACTGTTTTTT.

The CDR3 protein is CASTPTPRGSTEAFF. CDR3 in DNA: TGTGCCAGCACTCCCACGCCCCGGGGAAGCACTGAAGCTTTCTTT. The chain couples TRBV6-4 to TRBJ1-1; D uncertain. V lost 7 bases and J 4 bases, leaving 19 bases between the germline ends. The CDR3 is 15 amino acids. Germline loops: CDR1 MRHNA, CDR2 SNTAGT.

The chain combines TRBV3-1 (or the pseudogene TRBV3-2) with TRBJ1-3; tentatively, D is TRBD1 (6 bases). V lost 4 bases to trimming and J lost 8 bases, with 21 bases between them. The CDR3 consists of 16 residues. The V gene's germline CDR1 is LGHDT and CDR2 YNNKEL (reference sequence). The CDR3 loop reads CASSLRGEGETDTIYF. The DNA of the CDR3 is TGTGCCAGCAGCCTGAGAGGGGAGGGGGAGACGGACACCATATATTTT.

The chain employs TRBV15 and TRBJ1-1; D is ambiguous. The V and J ends lost 1 base and 1 base respectively, with 13 bases between them. Per the germline V gene, CDR1 is LNHNV and CDR2 is YYDKDF (reference sequence). This CDR3 region has 16 residues. Written as DNA, the CDR3 is TGTGCCACCAGCAGAGGGGCCCGCCCGTCGAACACTGAAGCTTTCTTT. As protein: CATSRGARPSNTEAFF.

In this sample, this clone turned up a few times. The chain links TRBV7-2 to TRBJ2-1; a weak D match, TRBD2 (5 bases). The CDR3 runs 15 residues. Looked up from germline, CDR1 is SGHTA and CDR2 is FQGNSA. The ends were cut back, 3 bases at V and 3 bases at J, with 12 bases in the middle. The CDR3 nucleotides read TGTGCCAGCAGCTTCCGGGGATCGAACTACAATGAGCAGTTCTTC. Translation gives CASSFRGSNYNEQFF.

The rearrangement joins TRBV10-3 to TRBJ2-5; 8 positions match TRBD2. Per the germline V gene, CDR1 is ENHRY and CDR2 is SYGVKD. This CDR3 is built from 12 residues. After removal of 9 bases from V and 0 bases from J, the junction contained 0 bases not matched to a gene. This CDR3 is CAMRGDQETQYF. In nucleotides, the CDR3 is TGTGCCATGCGGGGGGACCAAGAGACCCAGTACTTC.